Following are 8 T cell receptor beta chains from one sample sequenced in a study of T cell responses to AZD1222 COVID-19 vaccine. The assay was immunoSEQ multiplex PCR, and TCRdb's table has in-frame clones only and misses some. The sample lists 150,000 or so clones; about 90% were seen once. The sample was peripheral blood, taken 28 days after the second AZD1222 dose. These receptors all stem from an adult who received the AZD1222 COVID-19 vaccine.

The chain's CDR3 is CASSPGGYSNQPQHF. CDR3 nucleotide sequence: TGCGCCAGCAGCCCAGGGGGGTATAGCAATCAGCCCCAGCATTTT. The rearrangement uses TRBV5-1 and TRBJ1-5; 7 bases agree with TRBD1. J was trimmed by 0 bases and V by 4 bases; bases with no gene match: 4. Germline CDR1 SGHRS, CDR2 YFSETQ. The CDR3 length is 15 residues.

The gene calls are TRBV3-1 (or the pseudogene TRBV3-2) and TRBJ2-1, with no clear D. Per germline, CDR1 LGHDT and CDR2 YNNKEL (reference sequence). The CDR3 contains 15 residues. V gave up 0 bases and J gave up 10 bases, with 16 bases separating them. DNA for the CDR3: TGTGCCAGCAGCCAAGAACTGGGTAGGTCGAAGGAGCAGTTCTTC. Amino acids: CASSQELGRSKEQFF.

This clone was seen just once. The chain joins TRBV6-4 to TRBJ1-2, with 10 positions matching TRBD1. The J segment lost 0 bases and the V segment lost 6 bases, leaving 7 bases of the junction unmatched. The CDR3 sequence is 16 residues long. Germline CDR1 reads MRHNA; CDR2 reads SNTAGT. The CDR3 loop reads CASRQTGGTANYGYTF. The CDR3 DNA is TGTGCCAGCAGACAGACAGGGGGCACTGCTAACTATGGCTACACCTTC.

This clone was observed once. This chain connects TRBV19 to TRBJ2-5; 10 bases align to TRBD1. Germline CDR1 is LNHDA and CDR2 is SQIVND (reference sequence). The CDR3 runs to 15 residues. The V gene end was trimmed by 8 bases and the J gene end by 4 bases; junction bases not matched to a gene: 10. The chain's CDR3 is CASSRDRGSTETQYF. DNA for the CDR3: TGTGCCAGTTCCCGGGACAGGGGATCCACAGAGACCCAGTACTTC. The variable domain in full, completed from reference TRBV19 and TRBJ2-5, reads DGGITQSPKYLFRKEGQNVTLSCEQNLNHDAMYWYRQDPGQGLRLIYYSQIVNDFQKGDIAEGYSVSREKKESFPLTVTSAQKNPTAFYLCASSRDRGSTETQYFGPGTRLLVL.

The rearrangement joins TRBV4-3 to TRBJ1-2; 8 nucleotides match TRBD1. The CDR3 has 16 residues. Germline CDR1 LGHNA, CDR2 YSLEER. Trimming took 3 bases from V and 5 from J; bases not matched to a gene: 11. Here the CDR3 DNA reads TGCGCCAGCAGCCATGATACTACCGGGACAGGATATGGCTACACCTTC. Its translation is CASSHDTTGTGYGYTF.

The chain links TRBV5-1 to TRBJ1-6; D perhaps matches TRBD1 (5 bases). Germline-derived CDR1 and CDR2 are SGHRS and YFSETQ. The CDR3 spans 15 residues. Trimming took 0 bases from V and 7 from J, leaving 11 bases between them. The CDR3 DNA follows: TGCGCCAGCAGCTTGGGCGACAGACAGAATTCACCCCTCCACTTT. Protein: CASSLGDRQNSPLHF.

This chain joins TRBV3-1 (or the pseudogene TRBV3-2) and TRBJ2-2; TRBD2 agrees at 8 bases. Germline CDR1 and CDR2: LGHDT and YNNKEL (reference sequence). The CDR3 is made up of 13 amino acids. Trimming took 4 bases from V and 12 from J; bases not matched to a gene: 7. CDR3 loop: CASSPPRGGKLFF. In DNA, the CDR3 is TGTGCCAGCAGCCCTCCCCGGGGGGGGAAGCTGTTTTTT.

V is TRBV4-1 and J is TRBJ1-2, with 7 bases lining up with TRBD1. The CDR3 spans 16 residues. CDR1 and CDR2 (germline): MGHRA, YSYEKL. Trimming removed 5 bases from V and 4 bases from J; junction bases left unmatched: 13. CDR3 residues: CASSEEGAGYSYGYTF. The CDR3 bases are TGCGCCAGCAGCGAGGAGGGGGCTGGATACTCCTATGGCTACACCTTC.